Listed here are 25 T cell receptor beta chains from one sample, sequenced in a study of cytotoxic CD8 clonotypes in ibrutinib-treated CLL. TCRdb's copy holds only in-frame clones and misses some; the assay was immunoSEQ multiplex PCR. The table includes about 140,000 clones, around 76% detected once. Material: PBMCs, obtained after 24 months of ibrutinib treatment. The receptors stem from a human donor with chronic lymphocytic leukemia.

This rearrangement joins TRBV27 to TRBJ1-5; 10 nucleotides match TRBD1. V shed 0 bases and J 2 bases; nucleotides not matched to a gene: 4. This CDR3 is built from 17 residues. Germline values: CDR1 MNHEY, CDR2 SMNVEV (reference sequence). CDR3 sequence reads: CASSLSGDRGGNQPQHF. CDR3 in DNA: TGTGCCAGCAGTTTATCGGGGGACAGGGGTGGCAATCAGCCCCAGCATTTT.

The rearrangement joins TRBV4-3 to TRBJ2-3; D tentatively fits TRBD1 or TRBD2 (6 bases each). V was pared by 0 bases and J by 6 bases, with 16 bases between. The length of the CDR3 is 16 residues. Germline V CDR1 and CDR2: LGHNA, YSLEER. CDR3: CASSQDPGAGSDTQYF. The CDR3 DNA reads as TGCGCCAGCAGCCAAGATCCGGGGGCGGGCTCCGATACGCAGTATTTT.

The CDR3 sequence is CAWSPYGYTF. Written as DNA, the CDR3 is TGTGCCTGGAGTCCCTATGGCTACACCTTC. The gene calls are TRBV30 and TRBJ1-2; the D is unclear. Per germline, CDR1 GTSNPN and CDR2 SVGIG (reference sequence). CDR3 length: 10 residues. Trimming removed 2 bases from V and 4 bases from J, with 2 bases in between. Full variable domain (outside the CDR3, taken from reference TRBV30 and TRBJ1-2): SQTIHQWPATLVQPVGSPLSLECTVEGTSNPNLYWYRQAAGRGLQLLFYSVGIGQISSEVPQNLSASRPQDRQFILSSKKLLLSDSGFYLCAWSPYGYTFGSGTRLTVV.

This clone was observed a few times. This rearrangement joins TRBV19 to TRBJ2-2; 8 nucleotides agree with TRBD2. CDR1 LNHDA and CDR2 SQIVND come from the germline V gene (reference sequence). Trimming took 6 bases from V and 1 from J; bases not matched to a gene: 1. This CDR3 has 14 amino acids. This CDR3 reads CASSTSGNTGELFF. For the CDR3, the DNA is TGTGCCAGTAGCACTAGCGGGAACACCGGGGAGCTGTTTTTT.

This clone was observed a few times. The rearrangement uses TRBV19 and TRBJ1-5, with D unclear. Germline CDR1 is LNHDA and CDR2 is SQIVND (reference sequence). Deletions cut 6 bases from V and 4 bases from J, with 7 bases between. CDR3 length equals 12 residues. The CDR3 reads CASRSDNQPQHF. CDR3 sequence (DNA): TGTGCCAGTAGATCCGATAATCAGCCCCAGCATTTT.

CDR3 protein: CASSLQGATEAFF. DNA of the CDR3: TGTGCCAGCAGCTTACAAGGGGCCACTGAAGCTTTCTTT. This chain connects TRBV7-2 to TRBJ1-1; weak D call: TRBD1 (5 bases). Germline V gene lookup returns CDR1 SGHTA and CDR2 FQGNSA. With 2 bases removed from V and 4 bases from J, the gap between germline ends came to 8 bases. The CDR3 is made up of 13 amino acids.

V is TRBV6-6 and J is TRBJ2-7; 7 bases are a match to TRBD2. Trimming removed 6 bases from V and 2 bases from J; junction bases left unmatched: 7. The CDR3 sequence is 14 residues long. In germline, CDR1 is MNHNY, CDR2 SVGAGI (reference sequence). The CDR3 is CASSLGGFAYEQYF. The CDR3 DNA follows: TGTGCCAGCAGCCTCGGGGGGTTCGCCTACGAGCAGTACTTC.

The V gene is TRBV7-6, the J gene TRBJ2-3; maybe TRBD2 (5 bases). Germline values: CDR1 SGHVS, CDR2 FNYEAQ. V was shortened by 3 bases and J by 6 bases, with 13 bases between the two germline ends. CDR3 size: 14 residues. DNA for the CDR3: TGTGCCAGCAGCTTTAGGTCCTCGGGGGATACGCAGTATTTT. Its protein is CASSFRSSGDTQYF.

The chain recombines TRBV6-5 with TRBJ1-3, with a tentative D call TRBD1 (6 bases). V lost 2 bases, J lost 4 bases, and 12 bases lay in between. The CDR3 has 15 residues. CDR1 and CDR2 from the germline V gene are MNHEY and SVGAGI. Here the CDR3 reads CASSYGGLGGNTIYF. In nucleotides, the CDR3 is TGTGCCAGCAGTTACGGGGGGCTGGGGGGAAACACCATATATTTT.

In DNA form, the CDR3 reads TGCAGTGCCGGCGGCTACACCTTC. Protein product: CSAGGYTF. V gene TRBV20-1 combines with J gene TRBJ1-2; no reliable D call. Per germline, CDR1 DFQATT and CDR2 SNEGSKA (reference sequence). V was cut by 6 bases and J by 8 bases, with 4 bases left in between. The CDR3 is 8 amino acids.

V and J are TRBV19 and TRBJ1-1, with D possibly matching TRBD1 (6 bases). The CDR3 length is 13 residues. Germline V CDR1 and CDR2: LNHDA, SQIVND (reference sequence). V was clipped by 5 bases and J by 3 bases, with 10 bases between them. The CDR3 reads CASSAQGYTEAFF. The CDR3 DNA reads as TGTGCCAGTAGTGCCCAGGGGTACACTGAAGCTTTCTTT.

This clone has only a few counts. V is TRBV20-1 and J is TRBJ1-6; D is perhaps TRBD1 (6 bases). V lost 6 bases, J lost 12 bases, and 12 bases lay in between. This CDR3 region has 11 residues. Germline lookup yields CDR1 DFQATT and CDR2 SNEGSKA (reference sequence). This CDR3 is CSASPRGPLHF. For the CDR3, the DNA is TGCAGTGCCAGCCCCAGGGGACCCCTCCACTTT.

This clone showed up just once. V usage is TRBV6-6 and J usage is TRBJ1-5; D gene uncertain. Germline V gene sequence: CDR1 MNHNY, CDR2 SVGAGI (reference sequence). There are 13 residues in the CDR3. V was pared by 6 bases and J by 1 base, with 7 bases between. The CDR3 nucleotides are TGTGCCAGCAGGGGTGGGAGCAATCAGCCCCAGCATTTT. Encoded protein: CASRGGSNQPQHF.

This sequence joins TRBV6-4 and TRBJ2-3, with D unresolved. V lost 3 bases to trimming and J lost 0 bases, with 10 bases between them. Germline V gene lookup returns CDR1 MRHNA and CDR2 SNTAGT. This CDR3 region has 15 residues. The CDR3 nucleotides read TGTGCCAGCAGTGAGGCTGCCTCTAGCACAGATACGCAGTATTTT. Protein sequence: CASSEAASSTDTQYF.

This clone came up once. The rearrangement links TRBV7-2 to TRBJ2-4, with 7 bases lining up with TRBD2. In germline, CDR1 is SGHTA, CDR2 FQGNSA. J lost 3 bases, V lost 5 bases, and 13 bases had no gene match. The CDR3 has 17 amino acids. The CDR3 reads CASSQNNPGGGKNIQYF. The CDR3 nucleotides are TGTGCCAGCAGCCAAAACAACCCCGGCGGGGGCAAAAACATTCAGTACTTC.

Concerning this clone: The sample carries other DNA sequences with the same CDR3. This rearrangement joins TRBV7-2 to TRBJ2-1; TRBD2 agrees at 14 bases. CDR3 size: 15 residues. CDR1 and CDR2 from the germline V gene are SGHTA and FQGNSA. Trimming cost V 5 bases and J 6 bases; bases outside gene matches: 3. The CDR3 here is CASSPGLAGGNEQFF. In DNA, the CDR3 is TGTGCCAGCAGCCCAGGACTAGCGGGGGGCAATGAGCAGTTCTTC.

This clone occurred once. V and J are TRBV7-9 and TRBJ1-2; perhaps TRBD1 as D (5 bases). The CDR3 is 14 amino acids. In germline, CDR1 is SEHNR, CDR2 FQNEAQ (reference sequence). V was clipped by 5 bases and J by 8 bases, with 18 bases between them. The CDR3 sequence is CASSPRDGGRGYTF. The CDR3 DNA reads TGTGCCAGCAGCCCCAGGGACGGAGGGCGGGGCTACACCTTC.

The V call is TRBV12-5, the J call TRBJ2-3, with 12 bases that match TRBD2. CDR1 LGHNT and CDR2 FRNRAP come from the germline V gene. J gave up 2 bases and V 6 bases, and 6 bases lay outside the gene matches. This CDR3 comprises 16 residues. CDR3 protein: CASGTGLAGHTDTQYF. The CDR3 DNA is TGTGCTAGTGGCACTGGACTAGCGGGGCACACAGATACGCAGTATTTT.

The chain is built from TRBV5-1 and TRBJ1-3; D possibly corresponds to TRBD1 (5 bases). CDR1 is SGHRS, CDR2 YFSETQ, per germline. The ends were cut back, 5 bases at V and 5 bases at J, with 17 bases in the middle. The CDR3 covers 15 residues. CDR3: CASRTGTPRRNTIYF. The CDR3 DNA is TGCGCCAGCAGAACCGGGACCCCTCGGAGAAACACCATATATTTT.

The chain is built from TRBV6-1 and TRBJ1-1, with D perhaps TRBD1 (5 bases). The CDR3 loop spans 13 amino acids. From germline, CDR1 is MNHNS and CDR2 SASEGT. Trimming removed 5 bases at V and 4 bases at J, with 11 bases between. For the CDR3, the DNA is TGTGCCAGCAGTACGGAAAGGGGCACTGAAGCTTTCTTT. Translation: CASSTERGTEAFF.

By sample share, this clone is medium-sized. The chain joins TRBV7-3 to TRBJ2-7, with D perhaps matching TRBD1 (7 bases). The germline V gene has CDR1 SGHTA and CDR2 FQGTGA. The CDR3 runs to 15 residues. V was cut by 5 bases and J by 2 bases, with 16 bases left in between. CDR3 in amino acids: CASSPQGGQTYEQYF. The DNA of the CDR3 is TGTGCCAGCAGCCCCCAGGGGGGCCAAACCTACGAGCAGTACTTC.

The V and J genes are TRBV29-1 and TRBJ2-5; the match to TRBD1 covers 9 bases. The CDR3 loop spans 14 amino acids. Per the germline V gene, CDR1 is SQVTM and CDR2 is ANQGSEA. V was pared by 4 bases and J by 4 bases, with 7 bases of the junction left unmatched. The CDR3 nucleotides read TGCAGCGTTGGGGGACAGGGAATTGGAGAGACCCAGTACTTC. This encodes CSVGGQGIGETQYF.

The gene calls are TRBV7-3 and TRBJ2-3; perhaps TRBD2 as D (6 bases). From germline, CDR1 is SGHTA and CDR2 FQGTGA. The CDR3 covers 15 residues. Trimming shortened V by 5 bases and J by 6 bases, and 18 bases separated the two germline ends. In DNA, the CDR3 is TGTGCCAGCAGCCCTATGGGGGGTAAGGGTGATACGCAGTATTTT. Translation: CASSPMGGKGDTQYF.

This chain connects TRBV28 to TRBJ2-7, with 11 nucleotides matching TRBD1. CDR3 length: 14 amino acids. The germline V gene encodes CDR1 MDHEN and CDR2 SYDVKM. After removal of 3 bases from V and 3 bases from J, the junction contained 1 base not matched to a gene. CDR3 coding DNA: TGTGCCAGCAGTTTCGGGACAGGGGGCTACGAGCAGTACTTC. It specifies CASSFGTGGYEQYF.

The rearrangement joins TRBV5-1 to TRBJ2-2; no clear D. The CDR3 is made up of 16 amino acids. Germline assignment: CDR1 SGHRS and CDR2 YFSETQ. Trimming stripped 4 bases from V and 2 bases from J, with 15 bases between. The CDR3 DNA is TGCGCCAGCAGCCCTGCTGTTGAGGCTAACACCGGGGAGCTGTTTTTT. The encoded protein is CASSPAVEANTGELFF.